This T cell receptor (beta chain) was captured by sequencing in a study of blood T cell repertoires in COVID-19. Germline V gene data show CDR1 as SGHNT and CDR2 as YYREEE (reference sequence). This CDR3 spans 14 amino acids. Trimming cost V 2 bases and J 3 bases, with 11 bases left between them. The protocol was immunoSEQ multiplex PCR, while the TCRdb copy is restricted to in-frame clones and leaves out a portion. The table has fewer than 350,000 clones, around 85% seen once; the top ten hold approximately 6%. The chain has TRBV5-4 and TRBJ2-5; perhaps TRBD2 as D (5 bases). This receptor was taken from a woman aged 40-49 years who had recovered from COVID-19. Specimen: PBMCs or T cells enriched from blood (not recorded which). The CDR3 bases are TGTGCCAGCAGCTTTGGACTTTCCGAAGAGACCCAGTACTTC. This gives the protein CASSFGLSEETQYF.